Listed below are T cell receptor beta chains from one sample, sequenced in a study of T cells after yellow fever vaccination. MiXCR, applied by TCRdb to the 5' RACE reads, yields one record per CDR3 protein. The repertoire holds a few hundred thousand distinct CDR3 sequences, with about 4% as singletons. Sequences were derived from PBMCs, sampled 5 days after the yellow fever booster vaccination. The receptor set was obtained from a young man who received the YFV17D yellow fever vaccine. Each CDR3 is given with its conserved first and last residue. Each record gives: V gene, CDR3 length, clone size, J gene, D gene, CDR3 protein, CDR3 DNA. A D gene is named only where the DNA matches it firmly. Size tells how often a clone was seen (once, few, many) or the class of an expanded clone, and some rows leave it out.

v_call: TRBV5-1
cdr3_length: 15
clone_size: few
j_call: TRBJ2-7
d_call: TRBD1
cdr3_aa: CASSLLGQGSYEQYF
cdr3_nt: TGCGCCAGCAGCTTGTTGGGACAGGGATCCTACGAGCAGTACTTC

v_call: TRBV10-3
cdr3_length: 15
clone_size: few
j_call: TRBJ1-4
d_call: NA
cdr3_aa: CAISESSGTNEKLFF
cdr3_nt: TGTGCCATCAGTGAGTCGAGTGGAACTAATGAAAAACTGTTTTTT

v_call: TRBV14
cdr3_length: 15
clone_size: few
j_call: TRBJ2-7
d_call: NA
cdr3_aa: CASSPGETSLSEQYF
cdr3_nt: TGTGCCAGCAGCCCGGGGGAGACCTCATTGAGCGAGCAGTACTTC

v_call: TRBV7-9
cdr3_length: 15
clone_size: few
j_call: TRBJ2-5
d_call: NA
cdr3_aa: CASSFAAGALETQYF
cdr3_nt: TGTGCCAGCAGCTTCGCAGCAGGGGCTCTGGAGACCCAGTACTTC

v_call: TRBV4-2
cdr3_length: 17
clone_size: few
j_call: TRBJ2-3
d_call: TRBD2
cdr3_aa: CASSQDPLLAGEDTQYF
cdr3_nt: TGTGCCAGCAGCCAAGATCCGTTGCTAGCGGGGGAAGATACGCAGTATTTT

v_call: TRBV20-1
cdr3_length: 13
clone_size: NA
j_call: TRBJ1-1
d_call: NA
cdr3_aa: CSARWSVGAEAFF
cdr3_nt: TGCAGTGCCCGGTGGTCTGTGGGGGCTGAAGCTTTCTTT

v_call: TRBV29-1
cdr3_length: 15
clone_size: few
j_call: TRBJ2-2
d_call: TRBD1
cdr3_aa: CSVVDRRNARGELFF
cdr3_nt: TGCAGCGTCGTGGACAGGAGAAACGCCCGCGGGGAGCTGTTTTTT

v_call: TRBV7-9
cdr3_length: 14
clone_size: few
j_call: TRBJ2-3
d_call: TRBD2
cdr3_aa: CASSLVRGGGTQYF
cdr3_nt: TGTGCCAGCAGCTTAGTACGGGGGGGAGGTACGCAGTATTTT

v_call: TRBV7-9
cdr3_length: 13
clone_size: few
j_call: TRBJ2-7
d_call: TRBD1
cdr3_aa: CASRRTGDYEQYF
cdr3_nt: TGTGCCAGCCGGAGGACAGGGGATTACGAGCAGTACTTC

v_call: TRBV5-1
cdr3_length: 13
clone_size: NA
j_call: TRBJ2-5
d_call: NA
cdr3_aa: CASHGTPQETQYF
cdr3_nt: TGCGCCAGCCACGGGACCCCACAAGAGACCCAGTACTTC

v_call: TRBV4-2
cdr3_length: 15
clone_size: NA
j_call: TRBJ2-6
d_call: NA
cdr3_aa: CASSQSGTGANVLTF
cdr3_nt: TGTGCCAGCAGCCAGTCGGGGACTGGGGCCAACGTCCTGACTTTC

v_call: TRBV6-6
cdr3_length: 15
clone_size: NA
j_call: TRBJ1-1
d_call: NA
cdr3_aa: CASSPHRASNTEAFF
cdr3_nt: TGTGCCAGCAGTCCCCACAGGGCCTCGAACACTGAAGCTTTCTTT

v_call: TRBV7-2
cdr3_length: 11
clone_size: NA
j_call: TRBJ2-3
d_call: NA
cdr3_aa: CASTNADTQYF
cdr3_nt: TGTGCCAGCACCAACGCAGATACGCAGTATTTT

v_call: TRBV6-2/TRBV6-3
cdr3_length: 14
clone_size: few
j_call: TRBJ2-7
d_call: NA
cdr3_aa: CASSYGSPVGEQYF
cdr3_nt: TGTGCCAGCAGTTACGGTTCTCCGGTAGGCGAGCAGTACTTC

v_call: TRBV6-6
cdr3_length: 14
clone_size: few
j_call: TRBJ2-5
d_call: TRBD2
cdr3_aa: CASSQRTSGDTQYF
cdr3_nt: TGTGCCAGCAGTCAACGGACTAGCGGCGACACCCAGTACTTC

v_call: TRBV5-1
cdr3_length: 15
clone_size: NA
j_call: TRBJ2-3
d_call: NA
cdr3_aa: CASSLFGQGTDTQYF
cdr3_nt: TGCGCCAGCAGCTTATTCGGGCAGGGTACAGATACGCAGTATTTT

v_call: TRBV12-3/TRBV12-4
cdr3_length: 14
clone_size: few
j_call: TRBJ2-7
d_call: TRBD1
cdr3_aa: CASSFGQGSDEQYF
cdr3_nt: TGTGCCAGCAGTTTCGGACAGGGCTCTGACGAGCAGTACTTC

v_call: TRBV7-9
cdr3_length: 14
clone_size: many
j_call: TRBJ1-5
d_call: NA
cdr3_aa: CASSLGQDHQPQHF
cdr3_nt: TGTGCCAGCAGCTTAGGGCAGGACCATCAGCCCCAGCATTTT

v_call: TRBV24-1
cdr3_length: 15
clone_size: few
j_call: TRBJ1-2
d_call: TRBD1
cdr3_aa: CATSDPRTGSYGYTF
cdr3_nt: TGTGCCACCAGTGACCCCCGGACAGGGAGCTATGGCTACACCTTC

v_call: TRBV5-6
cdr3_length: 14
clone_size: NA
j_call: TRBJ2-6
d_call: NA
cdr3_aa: CASSWGAGANVLTF
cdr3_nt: TGTGCCAGCAGCTGGGGGGCCGGGGCCAACGTCCTGACTTTC

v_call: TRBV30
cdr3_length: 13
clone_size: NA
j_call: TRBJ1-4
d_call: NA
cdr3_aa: CAWSLTARGKLFF
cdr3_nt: TGTGCCTGGAGTTTGACCGCGAGGGGAAAACTGTTTTTT

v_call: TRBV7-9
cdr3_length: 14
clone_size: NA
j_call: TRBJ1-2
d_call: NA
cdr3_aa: CASSFGTSNYGYTF
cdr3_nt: TGTGCCAGCAGCTTCGGGACATCTAACTATGGCTACACCTTC

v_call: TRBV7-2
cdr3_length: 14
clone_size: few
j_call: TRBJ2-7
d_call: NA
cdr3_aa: CASSSRTITYEQYF
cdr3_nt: TGTGCCAGCAGCTCCAGGACTATAACCTACGAGCAGTACTTC

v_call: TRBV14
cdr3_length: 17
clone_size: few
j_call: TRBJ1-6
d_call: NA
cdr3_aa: CASSLGRKSSYNSPLHF
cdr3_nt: TGTGCCAGCAGCCTCGGACGAAAGAGCTCCTATAATTCACCCCTCCACTTT

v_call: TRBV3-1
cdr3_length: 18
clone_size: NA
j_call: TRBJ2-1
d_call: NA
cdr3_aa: CASSRRASVGSSYNEQFF
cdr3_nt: TGTGCCAGCAGCCGGCGGGCTAGCGTCGGGAGCTCCTACAATGAGCAGTTCTTC

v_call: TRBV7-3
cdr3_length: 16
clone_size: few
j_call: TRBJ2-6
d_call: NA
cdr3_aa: CASSLSPNSGANVLTF
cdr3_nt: TGTGCCAGCAGCTTATCCCCCAACTCTGGGGCCAACGTCCTGACTTTC

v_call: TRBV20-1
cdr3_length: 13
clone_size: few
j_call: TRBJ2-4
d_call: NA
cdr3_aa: CSASVEIRDIQYF
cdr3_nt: TGCAGTGCTAGTGTGGAGATCCGGGACATTCAGTACTTC

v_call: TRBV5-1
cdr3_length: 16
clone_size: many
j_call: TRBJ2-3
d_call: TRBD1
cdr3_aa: CASSSGPGQTTDTQYF
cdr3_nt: TGCGCCAGCAGCTCTGGACCGGGACAGACCACAGATACGCAGTATTTT

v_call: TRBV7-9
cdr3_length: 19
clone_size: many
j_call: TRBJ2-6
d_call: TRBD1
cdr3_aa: CASSALGGQGPSGANVLTF
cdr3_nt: TGTGCCAGCAGCGCACTAGGGGGACAGGGGCCCTCTGGGGCCAACGTCCTGACTTTC

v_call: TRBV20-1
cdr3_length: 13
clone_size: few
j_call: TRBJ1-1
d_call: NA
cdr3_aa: CSALIDMNTEAFF
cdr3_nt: TGCAGTGCTCTAATCGACATGAACACTGAAGCTTTCTTT

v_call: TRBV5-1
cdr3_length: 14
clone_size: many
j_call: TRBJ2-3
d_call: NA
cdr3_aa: CASSLEGLADTQYF
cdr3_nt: TGCGCCAGCAGCTTGGAGGGATTGGCCGATACGCAGTATTTT

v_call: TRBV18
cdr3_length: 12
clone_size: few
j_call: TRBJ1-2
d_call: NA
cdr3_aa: CASSSDAYGYTF
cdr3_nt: TGTGCCAGCTCTTCGGACGCTTATGGCTACACCTTC

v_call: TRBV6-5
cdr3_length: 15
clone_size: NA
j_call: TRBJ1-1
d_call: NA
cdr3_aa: CASSYLGGANTEAFF
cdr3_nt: TGTGCCAGCAGTTACCTTGGGGGGGCTAACACTGAAGCTTTCTTT

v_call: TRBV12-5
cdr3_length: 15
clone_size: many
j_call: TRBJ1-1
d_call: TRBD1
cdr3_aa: CASGLGIQGMGGSFF
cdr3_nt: TGTGCTAGTGGTTTGGGTATACAGGGGATGGGAGGATCTTTCTTT

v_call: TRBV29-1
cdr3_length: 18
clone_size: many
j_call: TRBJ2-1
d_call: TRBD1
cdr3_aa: CSVQTGTGLRGSYNEQFF
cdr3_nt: TGCAGCGTCCAAACCGGGACAGGGTTACGTGGGTCCTACAATGAGCAGTTCTTC

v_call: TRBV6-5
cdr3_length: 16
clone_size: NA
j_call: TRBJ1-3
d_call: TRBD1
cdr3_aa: CASSRQGYEGGNTIYF
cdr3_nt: TGTGCCAGCAGTAGACAGGGGTACGAAGGAGGAAACACCATATATTTT

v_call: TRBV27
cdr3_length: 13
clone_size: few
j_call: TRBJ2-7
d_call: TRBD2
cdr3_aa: CATRLAGAAEQYF
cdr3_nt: TGTGCCACCCGACTAGCGGGGGCTGCTGAGCAGTACTTC

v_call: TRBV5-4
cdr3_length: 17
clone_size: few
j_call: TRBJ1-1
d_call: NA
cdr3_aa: CASSASGGRFINTEAFF
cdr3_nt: TGTGCCAGCAGCGCGAGTGGAGGGAGATTCATCAACACTGAAGCTTTCTTT

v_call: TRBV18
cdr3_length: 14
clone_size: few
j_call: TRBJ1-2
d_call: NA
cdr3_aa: CASSPRAGTYGYTF
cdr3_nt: TGTGCCAGCTCACCACGGGCGGGGACCTATGGCTACACCTTC

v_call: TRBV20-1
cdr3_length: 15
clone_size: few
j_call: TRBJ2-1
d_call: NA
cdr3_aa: CSARLRGHLYNEQFF
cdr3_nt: TGCAGTGCTAGACTTAGGGGACATCTTTACAATGAGCAGTTCTTC

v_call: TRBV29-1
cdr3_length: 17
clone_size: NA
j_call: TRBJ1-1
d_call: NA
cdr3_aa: CSVRKGIYRGMNTEAFF
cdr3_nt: TGCAGCGTAAGAAAGGGAATCTACCGAGGAATGAACACTGAAGCTTTCTTT

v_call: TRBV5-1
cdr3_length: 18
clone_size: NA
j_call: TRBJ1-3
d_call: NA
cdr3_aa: CASSLRRLDKTTGNTIYF
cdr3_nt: TGCGCCAGCAGCTTAAGGAGACTTGATAAGACGACTGGAAACACCATATATTTT

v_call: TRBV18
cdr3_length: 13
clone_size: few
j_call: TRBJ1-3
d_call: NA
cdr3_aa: CASSKDGPNTIYF
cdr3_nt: TGTGCCAGCTCAAAGGACGGCCCGAACACCATATATTTT

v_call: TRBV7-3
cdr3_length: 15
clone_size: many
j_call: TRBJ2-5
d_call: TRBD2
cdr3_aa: CASSVSGGASETQYF
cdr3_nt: TGTGCCAGCAGCGTTAGCGGGGGGGCCTCAGAGACCCAGTACTTC